The rows below give T cell receptor beta chains drawn from one sample of a study of CD8 T cells in ankylosing spondylitis. One entry per CDR3 protein, called by TCRdb with MiXCR from the 5' RACE reads. Of 800,000 to 900,000 distinct CDR3 sequences detected, about an eighth appear once; the ten largest clones hold roughly 0.51%. Sequencing was performed on blood, either unsorted or a sorted T cell fraction (not recorded which). All receptors derive from a male donor with ankylosing spondylitis. Each CDR3 is given without its conserved first and last residue. Clone size is stated in some rows and not others, as once, few, many or a class when expanded.

cdr3_aa v_call clone_size j_call
ASSLTRTSGETQY TRBV3-1 few TRBJ2-5
ASSQRLAEGSSYEQY TRBV4-2 NA TRBJ2-7
ASSSLRGTGGTGELF TRBV6-1 few TRBJ2-2
ASSLGPTYGYT TRBV5-6 NA TRBJ1-2
ATKTGVGNQPQH TRBV24-1 NA TRBJ1-5
ASSLSYNSYEQY TRBV27 few TRBJ2-7
ASSYSGSGLSYNEQF TRBV6-2/TRBV6-3 many TRBJ2-1
ASTDGGGYT TRBV6-5 NA TRBJ1-2
ASSLYGTGSTF TRBV27 NA TRBJ1-1
ASTIGVGTQETQY TRBV11-2 NA TRBJ2-5
ASSYNPGTSSTDTQY TRBV6-5 many TRBJ2-3
ASSLYGALNTGELF TRBV5-1 many TRBJ2-2
ASSPNILSSYEQY TRBV18 NA TRBJ2-7
ASSLEQGVDTQY TRBV7-2 many TRBJ2-3
ASSLRQPGQETQY TRBV13 few TRBJ2-5
ASSPPGRRDSSYEQY TRBV18 few TRBJ2-7
ASSSDIGGYGNQPQH TRBV6-1 few TRBJ1-5
ASRGLLQETQY TRBV5-1 many TRBJ2-5
ASTTLAAKTQY TRBV7-2 few TRBJ2-5
ASSLAGTGPIYGYT TRBV7-2 NA TRBJ1-2
ASSSRQDEAF TRBV7-9 NA TRBJ1-1
SVELRAGGELF TRBV29-1 many TRBJ2-2
ASSGIPEQGDYGYT TRBV7-2 few TRBJ1-2
ASSQAIAGSNEQF TRBV4-3 NA TRBJ2-1
ASSLFMTSGRTYNEQF TRBV5-1 NA TRBJ2-1
ASSSSVLQGSEAF TRBV12-3/TRBV12-4 many TRBJ1-1
ASSVEGGINQPQH TRBV9 few TRBJ1-5